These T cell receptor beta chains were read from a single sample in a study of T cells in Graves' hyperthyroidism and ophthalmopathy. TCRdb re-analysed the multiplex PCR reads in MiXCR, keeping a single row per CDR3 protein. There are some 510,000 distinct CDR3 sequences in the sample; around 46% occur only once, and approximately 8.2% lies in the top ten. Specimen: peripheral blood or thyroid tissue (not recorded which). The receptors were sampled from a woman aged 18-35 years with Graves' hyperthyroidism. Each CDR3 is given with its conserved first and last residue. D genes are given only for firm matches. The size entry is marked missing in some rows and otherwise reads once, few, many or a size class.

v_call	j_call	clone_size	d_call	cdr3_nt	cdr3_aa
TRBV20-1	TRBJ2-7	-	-	TGCAGTGCTACAGGGGCAGGCGCCTACGAGCAGTACTTC	CSATGAGAYEQYF
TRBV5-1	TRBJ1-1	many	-	TGCGCCAGCAGCGCCAGCCCAGGGGACGGCACTGAAGCTTTCTTT	CASSASPGDGTEAFF
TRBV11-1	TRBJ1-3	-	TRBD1	TGTGCCAGCAGCCCTCAAGGTTCCGGGACAGGGTCTGGAAACACCATATATTTT	CASSPQGSGTGSGNTIYF
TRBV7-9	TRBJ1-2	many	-	TGTGCCAGCAGCCCTAGCCGGACAACTAACTATGGCTACACCTTC	CASSPSRTTNYGYTF
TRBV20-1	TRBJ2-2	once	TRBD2	TGCAGTGCTATACGTCCTTGGCTAGCGGGAGGCAATACCGGGGAGCTGTTTTTT	CSAIRPWLAGGNTGELFF
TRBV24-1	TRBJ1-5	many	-	TGTGCCACCAGTGATCCGCAGGGCAATCAGCCCCAGCATTTT	CATSDPQGNQPQHF
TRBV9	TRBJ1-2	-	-	TGTGCCAGCAGCTTTCACGGGACGCCTTATGGCTACACCTTC	CASSFHGTPYGYTF
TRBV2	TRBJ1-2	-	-	TGTGCCAGCAGTTCCGCCGGGGACTATGGCTACACCTTC	CASSSAGDYGYTF
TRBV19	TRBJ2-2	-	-	TGTGCCAGTAGTATGGACAGATCGAACACCGGGGAGCTGTTTTTT	CASSMDRSNTGELFF
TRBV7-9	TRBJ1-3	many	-	TGTGCCAGCAGCTTAGCGTCGGGTAGCACCATATATTTT	CASSLASGSTIYF
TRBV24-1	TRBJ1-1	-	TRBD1	TGTGCCAGCAGTTGGACAGGGCGGGACACTGAAGCTTTCTTT	CASSWTGRDTEAFF